This T cell receptor beta chain was retrieved from a study of blood T cell repertoires in COVID-19. About the study: Acute and convalescent COVID-19 samples came from the United States, Italy and Spain. Sources were T cells, B-cell-depleted T cells, or PBMCs; the material itself was cDNA or gDNA.

The length of the CDR3 is 18 residues. The germline V gene has CDR1 KGHSH and CDR2 LQKENI. The junction had 10 bases not matched to a gene; V was cut back by 0 bases and J by 1 base. The method was immunoSEQ multiplex PCR; TCRdb's version includes in-frame clones alone and lacks a portion of them. The repertoire consists of over 65,000 clones, with roughly 78% occurring once and the leading ten covering roughly 38%. The sequence was obtained from a man aged 60 to 75 with COVID-19, enrolled during active disease. The chain combines TRBV18 with TRBJ2-5; 8 nucleotides align to TRBD1. Sequenced: peripheral blood. The CDR3 spells CASSPPAGGLKVQETQYF. For the CDR3, the DNA is TGTGCCAGCTCACCACCGGCAGGGGGCCTAAAAGTCCAAGAGACCCAGTACTTC.